This section outlines one T cell receptor beta chain sequence together with its context. The data belong to a study of regulatory T cells in long-lasting Graves disease. Whole-study context: Persistence in Graves' disease required over 5 years of antithyroid drugs plus positive TSH receptor antibodies.

TCR beta libraries were built with iRepertoire HTBI primers and Arm-PCR of CDR3 regions. TCRdb passed the multiplex PCR reads through MiXCR, listing each CDR3 protein once. The sample includes 500,000 to 800,000 distinct CDR3 sequences, around 30% of them seen just once. The sample's time point: persistent/refractory GD, antithyroid drugs over 5 years with positive TRAb. The authors made the TCR library using RNA they extracted from PBMCs. In this cohort, patients came from an endocrinology department located in Xi'an, China. Specimen: peripheral blood mononuclear cells (PBMCs), collected when the disease was refractory, from a patient treated with antithyroid drugs. This receptor was identified in a female donor with Graves disease.

The CDR3 DNA is TGTGCCAGCTCACCCCTTTCGGGACTAGCGGGAGCTGAGACCCAGTACTTC. The encoded protein is CASSPLSGLAGAETQYF. The chain combines TRBV18 with TRBJ2-5; 14 bases line up with TRBD2. This CDR3 has 17 residues. Germline assignment: CDR1 KGHSH and CDR2 LQKENI. V was clipped by 3 bases and J by 5 bases; unmatched bases: 8.